Sequencing of this T cell receptor beta chain was carried out in a study of blood T cell repertoires in COVID-19. Turning to the study itself: The analysed material was cDNA or gDNA that came from T cells, B-cell-depleted T cells, or PBMCs.

Per the study methods: Estimation of nucleated cell counts relied on the amplification of reference gene primers. Libraries were prepared by immunoSEQ multiplex PCR; TCRdb keeps only in-frame clonotypes and omits some of them. For V, J and clone size, that table is used; D and trimming come from the DNA. Among around 150,000 clones listed, approximately 80% were seen once. J lost 0 bases, V lost 5 bases, and 6 bases had no gene match. Looked up from germline, CDR1 is SGHTA and CDR2 is FQGTGA. The CDR3 is 17 residues long. The sample taken for sequencing was peripheral blood. This TCR derives from a man between 65 and 85 years old with acute or convalescent COVID-19. The rearrangement links TRBV7-3 to TRBJ2-2, with 10 bases that match TRBD1. Here the CDR3 DNA reads TGTGCCAGCAGCCCCCCCGGGACAGGGGCGAACACCGGGGAGCTGTTTTTT. This gives the protein CASSPPGTGANTGELFF.